The clone carrying this TCR beta chain was counted at least ten times. Its antigen is undetermined. Extractions gave at least 5.5 micrograms of total RNA per sample. CDR3 length: 14 amino acids. V lost 2 bases and J lost 5; bases outside the gene matches: 4. It was with a sample-barcoded 5' primer and a J-beta primer mix that a second PCR of roughly 7 to 12 cycles was run. Sequencing recovered at least 3 million CDR3-containing paired-end reads from each sample. TCRdb called the 5' RACE reads again in MiXCR, with one record for every CDR3 protein. The table includes some 1.5 million distinct CDR3 sequences, over 25% detected once. The entry originates in a study of blood T cells in healthy people across ages. Study-wide points: Donors of long life had a larger count of naive CD4+ cells and greater diversity than aged donors.

The sequencing input was blood. This clonotype originated in a woman aged 25 to 39 in good health. The genes are TRBV12-3 or TRBV12-4 and TRBJ1-2; 8 bases are a match to TRBD1. The CDR3: CASSLQGALYGYTF. The CDR3 DNA reads as TGTGCCAGCAGTTTACAGGGGGCACTGTATGGCTACACCTTC.